These 5 T cell receptor beta chains were all obtained from the same sample, sequenced in a study of blood T cell repertoires in COVID-19 (TCRdb year 2020). Libraries came from the immunoSEQ multiplex PCR assay. This is the immuneACCESS table as TCRdb keeps it, with only in-frame sequences that have V and J called. A part of the clones is gone; compared with another copy, unresolved V genes explain less than half, and the rest is unexplained. The sample has under 450,000 clones on record, about 90% of them singletons. In total, the top ten clones hold 2.5% to 3% of the sample. The sample consisted of PBMCs or T cells enriched from blood (not recorded which). These receptors were obtained from a woman in her twenties or thirties who had recovered from COVID-19.

This chain joins TRBV7-9 and TRBJ2-7; unclear D gene. Germline CDR1 and CDR2: SEHNR and FQNEAQ (reference sequence). This CDR3 has 16 residues. Trimming took off 1 base at V and 3 bases at J, with 16 bases between the two ends. Written as DNA, the CDR3 is TGTGCCAGCAGCTTAGGGGCAGGCCGATATAACTACGAGCAGTACTTC. Translation gives CASSLGAGRYNYEQYF. Full variable domain (outside the CDR3, taken from reference TRBV7-9 and TRBJ2-7): DTGVSQNPRHKITKRGQNVTFRCDPISEHNRLYWYRQTLGQGPEFLTYFQNEAQLEKSRLLSDRFSAERPKGSFSTLEIQRTEQGDSAMYLCASSLGAGRYNYEQYFGPGTRLTVT.

The chain employs TRBV3-1 (or the pseudogene TRBV3-2) and TRBJ1-1; 11 bases fit TRBD1. CDR3 length: 15 amino acids. V was clipped by 5 bases and J by 3 bases; unmatched bases: 5. Germline V gene sequence: CDR1 LGHDT, CDR2 YNNKEL (reference sequence). CDR3 DNA: TGTGCCAGCAGCTCCTGGACAGGGGGCCACACTGAAGCTTTCTTT. This gives the protein CASSSWTGGHTEAFF.

The rearrangement joins TRBV28 to TRBJ1-1; maybe TRBD1 (6 bases). Germline V gene data show CDR1 as MDHEN and CDR2 as SYDVKM. This CDR3 has 14 amino acids. The V end was cut by 8 bases, the J end by 7 bases, with 20 bases between. DNA of the CDR3: TGTGCCAGCGGATCACCCATAGGGGGAATTGAAGCTTTCTTT. Its protein is CASGSPIGGIEAFF. The whole variable domain, filled in from reference TRBV28 and TRBJ1-1, reads DVKVTQSSRYLVKRTGEKVFLECVQDMDHENMFWYRQDPGLGLRLIYFSYDVKMKEKGDIPEGYSVSREKKERFSLILESASTNQTSMYLCASGSPIGGIEAFFGQGTRLTVV.

The genes are TRBV15 and TRBJ1-4; maybe TRBD1 (5 bases). This CDR3 region has 14 residues. Looked up from germline, CDR1 is LNHNV and CDR2 is YYDKDF (reference sequence). Trimming removed 1 base from V and 8 bases from J, with 11 bases in between. The CDR3 reads CATSRVGGSEKLFF. The CDR3 DNA sequence: TGTGCCACCAGCAGAGTCGGGGGTTCGGAAAAACTGTTTTTT.

The J gene is TRBJ1-4, the V gene TRBV6-5, with 11 bases identical to TRBD1. The CDR3 length is 15 residues. The junction had 7 bases not matched to a gene; V was cut back by 6 bases and J by 7 bases. The V gene's germline CDR1 is MNHEY and CDR2 SVGAGI. The CDR3 loop is CASRSPGQGGEKLFF. The CDR3 DNA follows: TGTGCCAGCAGATCCCCGGGACAGGGGGGTGAAAAACTGTTTTTT.